This T cell receptor beta chain was retrieved from a study of blood T cell repertoires in COVID-19. Across the study: Some COVID-19 samples were acute and others convalescent; all came from the United States, Italy and Spain. PBMCs, B-cell-depleted T cells, or T cells provided the cDNA or gDNA that made up the material.

The CDR3 runs to 16 residues. Trimming took 0 bases from V and 0 from J, leaving 12 bases between them. Looked up from germline, CDR1 is MGHRA and CDR2 is YSYEKL. How the authors handled the data: Reference gene primer amplification gave estimated nucleated cell counts. The protocol was immunoSEQ multiplex PCR, while the TCRdb copy is restricted to in-frame clones and leaves out a portion. V and J calls and clone size come straight from that table; D and trimming were deduced from the DNA. Of about 150,000 clones in the sample, about nine tenths were seen once. V gene TRBV4-1 combines with J gene TRBJ2-7, with a tentative D call TRBD2 (5 bases). This TCR derives from a human donor in a cohort sampled during active COVID-19. Sequencing used peripheral blood. The CDR3, as DNA: TGCGCCAGCAGCCAAGAGCCCGGACTTTACTCCTACGAGCAGTACTTC. Amino acids: CASSQEPGLYSYEQYF.